One sample yielded the 5 T cell receptor beta chains listed below, sequenced in a study of beta chain features in type 1 diabetes (dated by TCRdb to the late 2010s). Library preparation employed the immunoSEQ multiplex PCR assay. All of the isolated RNA was reverse transcribed with the High Capacity cDNA Reverse Transcription Kit, so expressed TCRB transcripts were sequenced. In TCRdb, the immuneACCESS table is reduced to in-frame sequences with V and J assigned. These tables do not hold every clone; where another copy was compared, an unresolved V gene accounts for under half, and the others remain unexplained. The sample records 200,000 to 250,000 clones, approximately 10% of which are singletons. The ten biggest clones cover 1% to 1.5% of the sample. Sequenced sample: central memory CD4+ T cells from blood. These receptors were collected from a man aged 18 to 30 in good health.

This clone has more than one count but fewer than ten. The chain is built from TRBV7-9 and TRBJ1-1; a weak D match, TRBD1 (6 bases). There are 14 residues in the CDR3. Germline V gene data show CDR1 as SEHNR and CDR2 as FQNEAQ (reference sequence). The V and J ends lost 5 bases and 1 base respectively, with 11 bases between them. The CDR3 loop reads CASSQQGWNTEAFF. CDR3 in DNA: TGTGCCAGCAGCCAACAGGGTTGGAACACTGAAGCTTTCTTT.

The rearrangement uses TRBV28 and TRBJ2-1; TRBD1 matches at 9 bases. The CDR3 has 15 amino acids. V gave up 2 bases and J gave up 3 bases; unmatched junction bases: 2. The germline V gene encodes CDR1 MDHEN and CDR2 SYDVKM. CDR3 in DNA: TGTGCCAGCAGTTTAACAGGGGGCCTCTACAATGAGCAGTTCTTC. It is translated as CASSLTGGLYNEQFF.

This clone was seen more than once but under ten times. The V and J genes are TRBV4-2 and TRBJ2-1; D unclear. Trimming stripped 5 bases from V and 5 bases from J, with 13 bases between. Germline V CDR1 and CDR2: LGHNA, YNFKEQ. This CDR3 contains 14 residues. This CDR3 reads CASSVRTVDNEQFF. The CDR3 region has the DNA TGTGCCAGCAGCGTACGGACGGTAGACAATGAGCAGTTCTTC.

This clone has only a few counts. This chain joins TRBV5-6 and TRBJ2-4; no reliable D call. Germline V gene data show CDR1 as SGHDT and CDR2 as YYEEEE. Between the trimmed V and J ends, which lost 4 bases and 0 bases, there was a span of 11 bases. The CDR3 extends over 15 amino acids. The CDR3, as DNA: TGTGCCAGCAGCAACCGACGGATAGCCAAAAACATTCAGTACTTC. This encodes CASSNRRIAKNIQYF.

A few counts support this clone. The CDR3 DNA is TGTGCCTGGAGTGACATAGCCAATGAGCAGTTCTTC. This sequence encodes CAWSDIANEQFF. J is TRBJ2-1 and V is TRBV30; no firm D call. This CDR3 contains 12 residues. CDR1 and CDR2 from the germline V gene are GTSNPN and SVGIG (reference sequence). V lost 1 base and J 6 bases, leaving 7 bases between the germline ends.